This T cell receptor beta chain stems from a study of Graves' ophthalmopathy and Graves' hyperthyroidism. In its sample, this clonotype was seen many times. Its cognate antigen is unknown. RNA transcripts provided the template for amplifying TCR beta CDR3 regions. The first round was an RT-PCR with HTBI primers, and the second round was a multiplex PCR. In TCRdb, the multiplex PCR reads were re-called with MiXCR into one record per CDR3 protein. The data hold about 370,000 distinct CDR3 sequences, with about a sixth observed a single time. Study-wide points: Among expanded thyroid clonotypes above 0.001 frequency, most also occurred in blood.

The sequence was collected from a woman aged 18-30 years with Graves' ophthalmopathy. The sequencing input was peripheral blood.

The CDR3: CASSSQGGNIQYF. DNA for the CDR3: TGTGCCAGCAGCTCACAAGGGGGAAACATTCAGTACTTC. The J gene is TRBJ2-4, the V gene TRBV7-3; a weak D match, TRBD1 (6 bases). Germline lookup yields CDR1 SGHTA and CDR2 FQGTGA. The V end lost 4 bases, the J end lost 6 bases, and 10 bases lay between the germline ends. The CDR3 is 13 residues long.